Presented here are 12 T cell receptor beta chains from one specimen sequenced in a study of cytomegalovirus exposure and HLA in healthy donors. Primers for the PCR totalled 60 Vbeta and 13 Jbeta. Only in-frame clones appear in the TCRdb table, and some are missing; sequencing was by immunoSEQ multiplex PCR. The data contain roughly 73,000 clones, 70% to 80% of them singletons. The specimen was PBMCs. The origin of the receptors is a man between 35 and 55 years old in good health and CMV-seronegative.

This clone has only one observation. The chain employs TRBV9 and TRBJ2-2; 7 bases are a match to TRBD2. V trimming: 0 bases; J trimming: 6 bases; junction bases outside the gene matches: 2. Germline V gives CDR1 SGDLS, CDR2 YYNGEE. The CDR3 is 14 amino acids. The CDR3 protein is CASSVGGGSGELFF. In DNA form, the CDR3 reads TGTGCCAGCAGCGTAGGGGGGGGTTCCGGGGAGCTGTTTTTT.

The chain links TRBV4-3 to TRBJ2-7; 9 positions match TRBD1. The CDR3 is 13 residues long. Unmatched junction bases numbered 3, after V lost 4 bases and J lost 5 bases. Per germline, CDR1 LGHNA and CDR2 YSLEER. The CDR3 spells CASSRTGGNEQYF. The CDR3 nucleotides are TGCGCCAGCAGCCGCACAGGGGGCAACGAGCAGTACTTC.

Notes on this clone: At one end, the junction sequence differs from germline, possibly due to a read error. The chain links TRBV2 to TRBJ2-1, with TRBD1 as a possible D gene (6 bases). The CDR3 extends over 14 amino acids. Germline V gives CDR1 SNHLY, CDR2 FYNNEI. CDR3 in amino acids: CASSGQLSYTEQFF. DNA of the CDR3: TGTGCCAGCAGCGGACAGCTCTCCTACACTGAGCAGTTCTTC.

In its sample, this clone was seen a few times. The V gene is TRBV27, the J gene TRBJ1-2, with D unclear. This CDR3 contains 16 residues. V lost 6 bases and J 4 bases, leaving 21 bases between the germline ends. The germline gives CDR1 MNHEY, CDR2 SMNVEV (reference sequence). CDR3 protein: CASRSQTGANGYGYTF. CDR3 in DNA: TGTGCCAGCAGGAGCCAGACCGGAGCAAACGGCTATGGCTACACCTTC.

V gene TRBV7-8 combines with J gene TRBJ1-3; 8 positions match TRBD1. The CDR3 has 18 amino acids. Looked up from germline, CDR1 is SGHVS and CDR2 is FQNEAQ. Trimming at V came to 2 bases and at J to 0 bases, leaving 9 bases not matched to a gene. The CDR3 sequence is CASSLPRTGSSSGNTIYF. The DNA for the CDR3 is TGTGCCAGCAGCTTACCACGGACAGGGTCGAGCTCTGGAAACACCATATATTTT.

This chain joins TRBV18 and TRBJ1-2, with 7 bases fitting TRBD1. This CDR3 is 15 amino acids long. Trimming took 5 bases from V and 6 from J; bases not matched to a gene: 12. The germline CDR1 and CDR2 sequences are KGHSH and LQKENI. The CDR3 spells CASSRQGPGKDGYTF. The CDR3 DNA is TGTGCCAGCTCAAGACAGGGTCCGGGGAAAGATGGCTACACCTTC.

V is TRBV29-1 and J is TRBJ2-7; tentative D call: TRBD1 (6 bases). Trimming stripped 6 bases from V and 5 bases from J, with 11 bases between. The CDR3 runs to 11 residues. The V gene's germline CDR1 is SQVTM and CDR2 ANQGSEA. The DNA of the CDR3 is TGCAGCGTCGGACAGCTTGACGAGCAGTACTTC. It is translated as CSVGQLDEQYF.

V and J are TRBV4-2 and TRBJ1-5; no definite D call. CDR3 length equals 15 residues. The V gene lost 1 base and the J gene lost 3 bases, with 10 bases spanning the gap. Germline V gives CDR1 LGHNA, CDR2 YNFKEQ. The CDR3 region has the DNA TGTGCCAGCAGCCAAGTATACTCTGCCAATCAGCCCCAGCATTTT. Amino acids: CASSQVYSANQPQHF.

The V and J genes are TRBV2 and TRBJ1-5; perhaps TRBD1 as D (6 bases). V gave up 4 bases and J gave up 4 bases, with 11 bases separating them. There are 14 residues in the CDR3. From germline, CDR1 is SNHLY and CDR2 FYNNEI. DNA for the CDR3: TGTGCCAGCAGTGGGACAGACGAAAATCAGCCCCAGCATTTT. Translating gives CASSGTDENQPQHF.

This chain connects TRBV27 to TRBJ2-1, with 9 bases fitting TRBD1. The junction had 5 bases not matched to a gene; V was cut back by 5 bases and J by 3 bases. The CDR3 loop spans 15 amino acids. The germline V gene encodes CDR1 MNHEY and CDR2 SMNVEV (reference sequence). The CDR3 DNA is TGTGCCAGCAGTGGGACAGGGATGAGCTACAATGAGCAGTTCTTC. It codes for CASSGTGMSYNEQFF.

V gene TRBV18 combines with J gene TRBJ1-1; D perhaps matches TRBD1 (5 bases). Germline CDR1 reads KGHSH; CDR2 reads LQKENI. Trimming stripped 6 bases from V and 2 bases from J, with 13 bases between. The CDR3 length is 14 residues. DNA for the CDR3: TGTGCCAGCTCCGAGGACATGAGTAACACTGAAGCTTTCTTT. Encoded protein: CASSEDMSNTEAFF.

The V and J genes are TRBV28 and TRBJ1-1; weak D call: TRBD1 (5 bases). The V end was cut by 6 bases, the J end by 5 bases, with 19 bases between. This CDR3 has 15 residues. From germline, CDR1 is MDHEN and CDR2 SYDVKM. CDR3 in DNA: TGTGCCAGCAGCAAAGGGTCGGCAGGGCTGACTGAAGCTTTCTTT. This sequence encodes CASSKGSAGLTEAFF. The complete variable domain, with remaining parts taken from reference TRBV28 and TRBJ1-1, reads DVKVTQSSRYLVKRTGEKVFLECVQDMDHENMFWYRQDPGLGLRLIYFSYDVKMKEKGDIPEGYSVSREKKERFSLILESASTNQTSMYLCASSKGSAGLTEAFFGQGTRLTVV.